This entry describes one T cell receptor (beta chain). TCRdb's table, derived via immunoSEQ multiplex PCR, lists solely in-frame clones and lacks some. The repertoire includes over 8,000 clones, over 85% of them detected once, and approximately 2.1% sits in the top ten. The record originates from a study of graft-versus-host responses after intestinal transplantation. Whole-study context: Anti-thymocyte globulin served as induction for all recipients, who then took tacrolimus and steroids for roughly 3 years.

Deletions cut 9 bases from V and 2 bases from J, with 17 bases between. Germline CDR1 LNHDA, CDR2 SQIVND (reference sequence). The CDR3 sequence is 14 residues long. The clonotype originates from a human patient who received an intestinal transplant, so some T cells may come from the graft donor. This specimen consisted of PBMCs, obtained 11 days after intestinal transplantation. This chain connects TRBV19 to TRBJ2-7, with D perhaps TRBD1 (6 bases). The CDR3 nucleotides are TGTGCCAGCGCACAGGGCTCCCGGACCTACGAGCAGTACTTC. Its translation is CASAQGSRTYEQYF.